A selection of T cell receptor beta chains follows, all from one sample in a study of T cells after yellow fever vaccination. TCRdb reprocessed the 5' RACE reads via MiXCR and lists one record per CDR3 protein. The data show hundreds of thousands of distinct CDR3 sequences, 9% to 15% seen once. The sample was PBMCs, taken on the day of the yellow fever booster vaccination. The source of these receptors is a man aged 30 to 39 who received the YFV17D yellow fever vaccine. CDR3s include the opening cysteine and the closing phenylalanine or tryptophan. The D gene is left open where the match is weak. Clone size is shown for a subset of rows, as once, few, many or a class of expanded clone.

size,V,J,D,CDR3,DNA
few,TRBV24-1,TRBJ2-3,TRBD2,CATGTTSAYTDTQYF,TGTGCCACGGGGACCACTAGCGCCTACACAGATACGCAGTATTTT
.,TRBV7-2,TRBJ2-1,TRBD2,CASSTSAGSYNEQFF,TGTGCCAGCAGCACTAGCGCCGGCTCCTACAATGAGCAGTTCTTC
few,TRBV11-3,TRBJ2-1,.,CASSFTGATYNEQFF,TGTGCCAGCAGCTTCACGGGAGCTACCTACAATGAGCAGTTCTTC
.,TRBV7-6,TRBJ2-3,TRBD2,CASSFTGTSPHF,TGTGCCAGCAGCTTTACCGGGACTAGCCCGCATTTT
few,TRBV7-3,TRBJ2-7,TRBD1,CASSLSGQGRYEQYF,TGTGCCAGCAGCTTAAGCGGACAGGGTCGGTACGAGCAGTACTTC
many,TRBV6-5,TRBJ2-7,.,CASSQGVGEQYF,TGTGCCAGCAGCCAGGGTGTCGGGGAGCAGTACTTC
few,TRBV5-4,TRBJ2-1,.,CASSLQTNNEQFF,TGTGCCAGCAGCTTGCAAACTAACAATGAGCAGTTCTTC
.,TRBV5-6,TRBJ2-7,TRBD1,CASSMDRDLREQYF,TGTGCCAGCAGCATGGACAGGGATCTCCGCGAGCAGTACTTC
.,TRBV6-2/TRBV6-3,TRBJ2-1,TRBD1,CASRGDRVNEQFF,TGTGCCAGCAGGGGGGACAGGGTCAATGAGCAGTTCTTC
few,TRBV28,TRBJ2-5,.,CASPPWGSENKETQYF,TGTGCCAGCCCCCCATGGGGGTCAGAAAACAAAGAGACCCAGTACTTC
.,TRBV5-6,TRBJ2-2,.,CASSTRQRANTGELFF,TGTGCCAGCAGCACCCGACAGAGAGCGAACACCGGGGAGCTGTTTTTT
few,TRBV4-3,TRBJ1-6,.,CASSQQRTVPAPLHF,TGCGCCAGCAGCCAACAGAGGACAGTTCCCGCACCCCTCCACTTT
few,TRBV7-9,TRBJ1-1,.,CASSLVGATTEAFF,TGTGCCAGCAGCTTAGTAGGGGCCACCACTGAAGCTTTCTTT
.,TRBV19,TRBJ2-1,TRBD2,CATQLSGRNNEQFF,TGTGCCACCCAGCTTAGCGGGAGGAACAATGAGCAGTTCTTC
.,TRBV6-5,TRBJ1-2,.,CASSSPGRTVRGYTF,TGTGCCAGCAGTTCACCGGGACGGACCGTACGCGGCTACACCTTC
.,TRBV29-1,TRBJ1-5,.,CSFGPGVSSNQPQHF,TGCAGCTTCGGCCCGGGGGTTAGTAGCAATCAGCCCCAGCATTTT
few,TRBV20-1,TRBJ1-5,.,CSAAKGSQPQHF,TGCAGTGCCGCGAAGGGCAGTCAGCCCCAGCATTTT
few,TRBV7-2,TRBJ2-3,TRBD1,CASSPTGSQYF,TGTGCCAGCAGCCCGACAGGGTCGCAGTATTTT
few,TRBV14,TRBJ2-7,TRBD2,CASSHSSGRALYEQYF,TGTGCCAGCAGCCATTCTAGCGGGAGGGCCCTCTACGAGCAGTACTTC
.,TRBV7-3,TRBJ2-1,TRBD2,CASSLTPGLAGGATYNEQFF,TGTGCCAGCAGCTTAACGCCGGGACTAGCGGGAGGAGCTACCTACAATGAGCAGTTCTTC
.,TRBV18,TRBJ1-4,.,CASSSSVTNEKLFF,TGTGCCAGCTCATCCAGTGTAACTAATGAAAAACTGTTTTTT
many,TRBV7-2,TRBJ2-1,TRBD1,CASSLAGTGFDNEQFF,TGTGCCAGCAGCTTAGCGGGGACAGGGTTCGACAATGAGCAGTTCTTC
few,TRBV24-1,TRBJ2-5,.,CATSVNAGGTGETQYF,TGTGCCACCAGTGTGAACGCGGGCGGGACCGGGGAGACCCAGTACTTC
many,TRBV5-1,TRBJ2-5,TRBD1,CASSSGTGEETQYF,TGCGCCAGCAGCTCCGGGACAGGGGAAGAGACCCAGTACTTC
.,TRBV20-1,TRBJ2-5,.,CSAPDYGVDFGTQYF,TGCAGTGCCCCTGATTACGGGGTTGACTTTGGGACCCAGTACTTC
.,TRBV3-1,TRBJ2-5,.,CASSQGGALETQYF,TGTGCCAGCAGCCAAGGAGGGGCCCTGGAGACCCAGTACTTC
few,TRBV5-1,TRBJ2-3,TRBD2,CASSLVPAGVADTQYF,TGCGCCAGCAGCCTAGTCCCAGCGGGAGTTGCAGATACGCAGTATTTT
few,TRBV12-3/TRBV12-4,TRBJ2-2,TRBD2,CASSFSGIATGELFF,TGTGCCAGCAGTTTTAGCGGGATTGCCACCGGGGAGCTGTTTTTT
.,TRBV7-9,TRBJ2-1,.,CASSSSTGVVYNEQFF,TGTGCCAGCAGCTCTTCAACGGGAGTTGTCTACAATGAGCAGTTCTTC
many,TRBV20-1,TRBJ2-7,.,CSAPFANEQYF,TGCAGTGCTCCCTTTGCTAACGAGCAGTACTTC
many,TRBV9,TRBJ2-7,.,CASSVSPGSYEQYF,TGTGCCAGCAGCGTATCCCCAGGGTCCTACGAGCAGTACTTC
few,TRBV6-6,TRBJ2-7,.,CASSYIFNEQYF,TGTGCCAGCAGTTACATATTCAACGAGCAGTACTTC
once,TRBV9,TRBJ2-5,.,CASSVGSSRETQYF,TGTGCCAGCAGCGTAGGTAGCAGCCGAGAGACCCAGTACTTC
.,TRBV12-3/TRBV12-4,TRBJ2-2,TRBD2,CASSFGGGGRAGTGELFF,TGTGCCAGCAGTTTTGGGGGAGGAGGGAGGGCCGGAACCGGGGAGCTGTTTTTT
few,TRBV11-2,TRBJ2-7,TRBD2,CASSLHLSGRAFNEQYF,TGTGCCAGCAGCTTACATTTGAGCGGGAGGGCCTTCAACGAGCAGTACTTC
.,TRBV29-1,TRBJ2-1,.,CSVEGPSWSGDNEQFF,TGCAGCGTTGAAGGGCCAAGTTGGTCGGGTGACAATGAGCAGTTCTTC
.,TRBV20-1,TRBJ2-5,.,CSASFSESQETQYF,TGCAGTGCTAGTTTTTCTGAAAGCCAAGAGACCCAGTACTTC
.,TRBV7-9,TRBJ2-7,TRBD1,CASRRDSSNEQYF,TGTGCCAGCAGAAGGGACAGTAGTAACGAGCAGTACTTC
.,TRBV18,TRBJ2-2,.,CASSPDMIANTGELFF,TGTGCCAGCTCACCCGACATGATCGCGAACACCGGGGAGCTGTTTTTT
.,TRBV5-6,TRBJ2-5,.,CASIRDGAETQYF,TGTGCCAGCATCCGGGACGGGGCAGAGACCCAGTACTTC
.,TRBV2,TRBJ2-7,.,CASSVDEQYF,TGTGCCAGCAGTGTTGACGAGCAGTACTTC
many,TRBV7-9,TRBJ1-1,TRBD1,CASSSGQYPPEAFF,TGTGCCAGCAGCTCGGGACAGTATCCCCCTGAAGCTTTCTTT
.,TRBV4-3,TRBJ2-1,TRBD2,CASSQRGGEQFF,TGCGCCAGCAGCCAACGGGGGGGTGAGCAGTTCTTC
.,TRBV5-1,TRBJ2-7,TRBD2,CASSGAGGSYEQYF,TGCGCCAGCAGCGGAGCGGGAGGGTCCTACGAGCAGTACTTC
few,TRBV27,TRBJ2-3,.,CASSFQGTSDTQYF,TGTGCCAGCAGTTTCCAGGGGACATCCGATACGCAGTATTTT
.,TRBV5-1,TRBJ1-1,.,CASSKDTETEAFF,TGCGCCAGCAGCAAGGACACTGAGACTGAAGCTTTCTTT
.,TRBV27,TRBJ1-1,.,CASSFWGGDTEAFF,TGTGCCAGCAGTTTTTGGGGCGGAGACACTGAAGCTTTCTTT
.,TRBV20-1,TRBJ2-7,TRBD1,CSARPGQADYEQYF,TGCAGTGCTAGACCGGGACAGGCGGACTACGAGCAGTACTTC
.,TRBV7-2,TRBJ2-1,TRBD1,CASSTQDRVEQFF,TGTGCCAGCAGCACCCAGGACAGGGTTGAGCAGTTCTTC
few,TRBV24-1,TRBJ2-6,.,CATSGGAGANVLTF,TGTGCCACCAGTGGCGGGGCTGGGGCCAACGTCCTGACTTTC
many,TRBV30,TRBJ2-6,.,CAWSRRNGANVLTF,TGTGCCTGGAGTCGTCGGAATGGGGCCAACGTCCTGACTTTC
.,TRBV27,TRBJ1-4,TRBD1,CASSLNNRGTNEKLFF,TGTGCCAGCAGTTTAAACAACAGGGGAACTAATGAAAAACTGTTTTTT